This TCR beta chain was retrieved from a study of cytomegalovirus exposure and HLA in healthy donors. Findings and caveats of the study: A later analysis found that most CMV-associated TCR beta chains appeared HLA-restricted. CMV serostatus alone was available as immune exposure information.

CDR3 length equals 14 residues. Germline V gene sequence: CDR1 MNHNS, CDR2 SASEGT. The ends were cut back, 10 bases at V and 10 bases at J, with 22 bases in the middle. About this clone: The antigen remains undetermined.

PCR primers comprised 60 Vbeta and 13 Jbeta primers. Profiling relied on immunoSEQ multiplex PCR, and the TCRdb table lists in-frame clones only, not all of them. The table lists some 170,000 clones, about four fifths of them singletons. Specimen: PBMCs. This chain joins TRBV6-1 and TRBJ2-2; weak D call: TRBD1 (6 bases). This sequence originates from a woman aged 18 to 35 in good health and CMV-seropositive. Written as DNA, the CDR3 is TGTGCCACCTTACTTACAGGGAATGAGGAGGAGCTGTTTTTT. Translating gives CATLLTGNEEELFF.